The clone carrying this TCR beta chain was found many times. The V end was cut by 1 base, the J end by 7 bases, with 8 bases between. This CDR3 region has 12 residues. Germline V lookup: CDR1 DFQATT, CDR2 SNEGSKA (reference sequence). This record belongs to a study of T-cell reconstitution after alpha-beta-depleted transplantation in children. TCRbeta library preparation incorporated unique molecular identifiers. In TCRdb, the PCR reads were re-called with MiXCR into one record per CDR3 protein. This sample has around 93,000 distinct CDR3 sequences, with roughly 8.3% found just once. The sequenced sample was PBMCs from the stem cell graft donor, obtained from the stem cell graft. The source of this sequence is a human donor who donated a stem cell graft to a child with congenital amegakaryocytic thrombocytopenia. The rearrangement uses TRBV20-1 and TRBJ1-5; D gene unclear. The DNA of the CDR3 is TGCAGTGCTAGAGTGGGTGAACAGCCCCAGCATTTT. This sequence encodes CSARVGEQPQHF.